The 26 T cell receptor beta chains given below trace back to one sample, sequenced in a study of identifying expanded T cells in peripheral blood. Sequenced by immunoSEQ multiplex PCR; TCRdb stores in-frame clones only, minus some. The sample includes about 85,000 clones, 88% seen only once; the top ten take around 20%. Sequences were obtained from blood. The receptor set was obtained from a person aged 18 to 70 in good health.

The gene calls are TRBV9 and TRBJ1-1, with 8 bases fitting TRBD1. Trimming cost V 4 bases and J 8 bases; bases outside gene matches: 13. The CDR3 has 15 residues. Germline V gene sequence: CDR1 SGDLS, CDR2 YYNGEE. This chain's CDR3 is CASSPMSHGQGEAFF. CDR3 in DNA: TGTGCCAGCAGCCCAATGAGTCACGGACAGGGAGAAGCTTTCTTT. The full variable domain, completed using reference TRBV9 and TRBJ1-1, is DSGVTQTPKHLITATGQRVTLRCSPRSGDLSVYWYQQSLDQGLQFLIQYYNGEERAKGNILERFSAQQFPDLHSELNLSSLELGDSALYFCASSPMSHGQGEAFFGQGTRLTVV.

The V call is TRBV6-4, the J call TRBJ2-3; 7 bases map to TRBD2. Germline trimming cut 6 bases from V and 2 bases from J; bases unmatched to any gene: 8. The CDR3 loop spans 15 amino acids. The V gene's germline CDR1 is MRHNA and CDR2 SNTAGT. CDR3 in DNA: TGTGCCAGCAGCCTGAGCGGGGACCTCACAGATACGCAGTATTTT. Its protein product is CASSLSGDLTDTQYF.

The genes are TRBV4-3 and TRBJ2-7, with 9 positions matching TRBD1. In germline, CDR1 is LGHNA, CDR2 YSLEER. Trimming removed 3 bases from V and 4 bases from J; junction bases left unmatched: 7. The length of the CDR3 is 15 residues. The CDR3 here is CASSQEDRGGYEQYF. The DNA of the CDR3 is TGCGCCAGCAGCCAGGAGGACAGGGGAGGGTACGAGCAGTACTTC.

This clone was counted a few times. The CDR3 sequence is CASSKTGSSYEQYF. The CDR3, as DNA: TGTGCCAGCAGCAAGACAGGGAGCTCCTACGAGCAGTACTTC. The chain links TRBV7-2 to TRBJ2-7; TRBD1 matches at 7 bases. The length of the CDR3 is 14 residues. Germline V CDR1 and CDR2: SGHTA, FQGNSA. Germline trimming cut 5 bases from V and 0 bases from J; bases unmatched to any gene: 4. Based on the CDR3 plus reference TRBV7-2 and TRBJ2-7, the full variable domain is GAGVSQSPSNKVTEKGKDVELRCDPISGHTALYWYRQSLGQGLEFLIYFQGNSAPDKSGLPSDRFSAERTGGSVSTLTIQRTQQEDSAVYLCASSKTGSSYEQYFGPGTRLTVT.

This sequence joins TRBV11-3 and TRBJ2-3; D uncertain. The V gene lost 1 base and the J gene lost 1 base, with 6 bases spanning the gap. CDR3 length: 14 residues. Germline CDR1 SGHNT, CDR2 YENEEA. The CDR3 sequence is CASSLGSGTDTQYF. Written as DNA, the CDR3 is TGTGCCAGCAGCTTAGGGTCCGGCACAGATACGCAGTATTTT. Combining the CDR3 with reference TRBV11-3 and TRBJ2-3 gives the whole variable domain EAGVVQSPRYKIIEKKQPVAFWCNPISGHNTLYWYLQNLGQGPELLIRYENEEAVDDSQLPKDRFSAERLKGVDSTLKIQPAELGDSAVYLCASSLGSGTDTQYFGPGTRLTVL.

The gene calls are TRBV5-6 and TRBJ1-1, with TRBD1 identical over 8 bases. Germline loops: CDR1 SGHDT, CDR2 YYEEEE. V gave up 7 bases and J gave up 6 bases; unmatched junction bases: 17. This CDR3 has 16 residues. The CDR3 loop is CASRPALRGQVAEAFF. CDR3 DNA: TGTGCCAGCCGCCCGGCCCTCAGGGGGCAAGTGGCTGAAGCTTTCTTT. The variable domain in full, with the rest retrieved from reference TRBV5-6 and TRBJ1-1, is DAGVTQSPTHLIKTRGQQVTLRCSPKSGHDTVSWYQQALGQGPQFIFQYYEEEERQRGNFPDRFSGHQFPNYSSELNVNALLLGDSALYLCASRPALRGQVAEAFFGQGTRLTVV.

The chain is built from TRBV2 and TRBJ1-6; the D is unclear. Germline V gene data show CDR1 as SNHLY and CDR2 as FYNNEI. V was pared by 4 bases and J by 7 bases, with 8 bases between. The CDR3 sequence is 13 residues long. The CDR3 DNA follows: TGTGCCAGCAGTGTGACGGAGAATTCACCCCTCCACTTT. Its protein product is CASSVTENSPLHF.

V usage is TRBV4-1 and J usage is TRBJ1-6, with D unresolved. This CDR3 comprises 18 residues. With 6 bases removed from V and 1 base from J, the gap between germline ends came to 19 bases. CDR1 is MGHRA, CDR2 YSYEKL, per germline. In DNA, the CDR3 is TGCGCCAGCAGTCTCGGCAGAATATCCGGGTCCTATAATTCACCCCTCCACTTT. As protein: CASSLGRISGSYNSPLHF.

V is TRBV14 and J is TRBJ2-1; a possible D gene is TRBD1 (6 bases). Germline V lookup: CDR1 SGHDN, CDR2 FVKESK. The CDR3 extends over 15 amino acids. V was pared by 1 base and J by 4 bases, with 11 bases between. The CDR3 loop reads CASSQVNQGYNEQFF. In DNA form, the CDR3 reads TGTGCCAGCAGCCAAGTAAACCAGGGGTACAATGAGCAGTTCTTC.

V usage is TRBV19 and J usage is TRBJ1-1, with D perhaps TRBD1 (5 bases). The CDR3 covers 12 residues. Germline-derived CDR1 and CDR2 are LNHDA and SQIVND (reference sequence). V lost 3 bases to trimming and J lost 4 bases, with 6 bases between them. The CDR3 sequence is CASSMGGTEAFF. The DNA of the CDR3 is TGTGCCAGTAGTATGGGGGGCACTGAAGCTTTCTTT.

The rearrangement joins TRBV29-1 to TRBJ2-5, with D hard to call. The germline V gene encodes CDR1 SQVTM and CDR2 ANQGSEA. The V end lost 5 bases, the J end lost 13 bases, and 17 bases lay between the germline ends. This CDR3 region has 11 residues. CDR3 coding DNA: TGCAGCGTTTATTCTTTGGGGTTCCTGTACTTC. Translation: CSVYSLGFLYF.

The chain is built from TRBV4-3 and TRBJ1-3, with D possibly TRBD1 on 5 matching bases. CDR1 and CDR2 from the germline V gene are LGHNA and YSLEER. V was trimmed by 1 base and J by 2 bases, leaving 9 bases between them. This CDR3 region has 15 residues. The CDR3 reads CASSQGSGTGNTIYF. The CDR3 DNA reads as TGCGCCAGCAGCCAAGGATCAGGGACTGGAAACACCATATATTTT.

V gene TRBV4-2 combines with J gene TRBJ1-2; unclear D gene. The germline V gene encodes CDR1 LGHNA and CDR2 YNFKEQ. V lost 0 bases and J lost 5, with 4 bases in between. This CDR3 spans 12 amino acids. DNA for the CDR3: TGTGCCAGCAGCCAAGACCAATATGGCTACACCTTC. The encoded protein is CASSQDQYGYTF.

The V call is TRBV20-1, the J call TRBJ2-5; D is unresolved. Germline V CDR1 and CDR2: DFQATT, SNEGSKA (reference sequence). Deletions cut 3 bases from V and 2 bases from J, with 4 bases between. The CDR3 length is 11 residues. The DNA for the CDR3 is TGCAGTGCTAGCCATCAAGAGACCCAGTACTTC. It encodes CSASHQETQYF.

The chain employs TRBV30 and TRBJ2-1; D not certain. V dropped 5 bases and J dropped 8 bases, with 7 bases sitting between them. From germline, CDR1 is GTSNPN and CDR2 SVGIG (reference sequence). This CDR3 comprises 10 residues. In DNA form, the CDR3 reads TGTGCCTGGGAGGACGATGAGCAGTTCTTC. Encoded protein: CAWEDDEQFF.

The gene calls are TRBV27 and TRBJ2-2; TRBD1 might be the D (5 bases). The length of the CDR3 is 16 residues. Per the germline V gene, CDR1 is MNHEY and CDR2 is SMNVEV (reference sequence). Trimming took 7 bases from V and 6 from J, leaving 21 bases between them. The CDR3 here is CASIRQPDRTPGELFF. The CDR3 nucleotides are TGTGCCAGCATACGTCAACCCGACCGGACACCCGGGGAGCTGTTTTTT.

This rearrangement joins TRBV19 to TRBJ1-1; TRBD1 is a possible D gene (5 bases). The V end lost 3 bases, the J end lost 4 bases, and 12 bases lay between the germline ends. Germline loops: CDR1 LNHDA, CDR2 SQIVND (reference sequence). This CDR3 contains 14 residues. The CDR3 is CASSIGAWGTEAFF. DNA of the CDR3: TGTGCCAGTAGTATTGGGGCATGGGGCACTGAAGCTTTCTTT.

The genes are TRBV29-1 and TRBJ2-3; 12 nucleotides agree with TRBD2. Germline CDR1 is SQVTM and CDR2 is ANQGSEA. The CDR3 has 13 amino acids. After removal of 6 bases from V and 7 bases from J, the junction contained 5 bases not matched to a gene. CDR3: CSVRLAGANTQYF. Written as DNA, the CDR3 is TGCAGCGTGAGACTAGCGGGGGCCAATACGCAGTATTTT.

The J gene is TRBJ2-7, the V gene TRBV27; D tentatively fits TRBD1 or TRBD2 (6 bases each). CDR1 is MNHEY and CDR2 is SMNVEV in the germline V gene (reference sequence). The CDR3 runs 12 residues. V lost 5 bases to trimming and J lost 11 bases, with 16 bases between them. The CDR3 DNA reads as TGTGCCAGCAGTCCGCTATGGGGGGCTGAGTACTTC. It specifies CASSPLWGAEYF.

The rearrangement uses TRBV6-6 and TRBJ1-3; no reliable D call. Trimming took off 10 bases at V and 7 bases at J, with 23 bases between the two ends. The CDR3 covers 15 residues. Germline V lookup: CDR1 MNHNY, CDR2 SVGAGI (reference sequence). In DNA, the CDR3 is TGTGCCACCCATTTTTGGGCCCTGGAGCGTAACACCATATATTTT. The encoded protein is CATHFWALERNTIYF.

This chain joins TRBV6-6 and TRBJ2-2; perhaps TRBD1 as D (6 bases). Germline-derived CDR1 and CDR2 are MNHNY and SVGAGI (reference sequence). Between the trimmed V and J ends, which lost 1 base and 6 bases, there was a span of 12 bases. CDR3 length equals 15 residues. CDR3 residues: CASSYLTGIAGELFF. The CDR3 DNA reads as TGTGCCAGCAGTTACTTAACAGGGATTGCCGGGGAGCTGTTTTTT.

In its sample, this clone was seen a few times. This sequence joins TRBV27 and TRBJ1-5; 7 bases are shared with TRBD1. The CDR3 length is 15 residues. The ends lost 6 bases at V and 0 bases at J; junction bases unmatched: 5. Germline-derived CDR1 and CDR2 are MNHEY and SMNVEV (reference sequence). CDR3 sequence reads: CASRWDSYSNQPQHF. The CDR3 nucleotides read TGTGCCAGCAGGTGGGACAGCTATAGCAATCAGCCCCAGCATTTT.

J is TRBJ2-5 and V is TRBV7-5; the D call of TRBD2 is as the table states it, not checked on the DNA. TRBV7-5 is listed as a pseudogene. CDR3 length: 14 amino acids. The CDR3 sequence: CARSLRVPLETQYF. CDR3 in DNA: TGTGCCAGAAGCCTCCGGGTCCCTTTGGAGACCCAGTACTTC.

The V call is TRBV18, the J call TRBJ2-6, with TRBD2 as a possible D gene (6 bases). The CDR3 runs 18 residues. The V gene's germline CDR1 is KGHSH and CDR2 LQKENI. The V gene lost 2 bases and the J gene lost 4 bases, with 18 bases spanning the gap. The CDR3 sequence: CASSPFDLRGSGANVLTF. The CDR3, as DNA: TGTGCCAGCTCACCATTCGATCTACGGGGGTCCGGGGCCAACGTCCTGACTTTC.

The CDR3 DNA reads as TGTGCCAGCAGTTTGTTATTGAGAGGGGAGCTGTTTTTT. Residues: CASSLLLRGELFF. J is TRBJ2-2 and V is TRBV28; no firm D call. Trimming took 3 bases from V and 8 from J, leaving 10 bases between them. Germline V gene lookup returns CDR1 MDHEN and CDR2 SYDVKM. There are 13 residues in the CDR3.

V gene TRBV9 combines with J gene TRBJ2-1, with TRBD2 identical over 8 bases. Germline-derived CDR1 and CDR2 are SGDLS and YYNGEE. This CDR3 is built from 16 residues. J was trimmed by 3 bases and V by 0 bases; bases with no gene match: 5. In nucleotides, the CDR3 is TGTGCCAGCAGCGTAGGCGGGGGGCTCAACTACAATGAGCAGTTCTTC. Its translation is CASSVGGGLNYNEQFF. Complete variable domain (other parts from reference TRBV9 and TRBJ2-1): DSGVTQTPKHLITATGQRVTLRCSPRSGDLSVYWYQQSLDQGLQFLIQYYNGEERAKGNILERFSAQQFPDLHSELNLSSLELGDSALYFCASSVGGGLNYNEQFFGPGTRLTVL.